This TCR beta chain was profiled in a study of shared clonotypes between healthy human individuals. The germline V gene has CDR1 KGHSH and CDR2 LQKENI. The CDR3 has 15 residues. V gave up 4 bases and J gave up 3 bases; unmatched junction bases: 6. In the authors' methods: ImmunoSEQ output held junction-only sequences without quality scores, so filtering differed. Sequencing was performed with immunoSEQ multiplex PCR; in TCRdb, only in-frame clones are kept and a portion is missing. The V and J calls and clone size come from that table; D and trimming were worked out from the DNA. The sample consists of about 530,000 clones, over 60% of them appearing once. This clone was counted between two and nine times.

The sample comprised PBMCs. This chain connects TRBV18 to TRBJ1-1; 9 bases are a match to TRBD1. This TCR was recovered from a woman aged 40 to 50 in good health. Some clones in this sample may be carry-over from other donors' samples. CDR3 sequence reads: CASSLSTGGYTEAFF. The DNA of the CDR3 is TGTGCCAGCTCACTTTCCACAGGGGGCTACACTGAAGCTTTCTTT.